This T cell receptor beta chain was obtained from a study of immune heterogeneity within non-small cell lung tumors. Study information: With respect to histology, the tumors encompassed several squamous cell carcinomas, around 9 non-squamous carcinomas and 1 not otherwise specified.

General study findings and limits: Local T-cell clonality and local tumor mutational burden correlated moderately but significantly (R around 0.3).

The V and J ends lost 3 bases and 0 bases respectively, with 12 bases between them. Germline values: CDR1 MNHEY, CDR2 SMNVEV (reference sequence). CDR3 length: 15 residues. The template consisted of bulk tumor genomic DNA, with about 0.65 ug used per sample. Several far-apart biopsies were taken per primary tumor during surgery. The cohort was untreated, with newly diagnosed non-small cell lung cancer undergoing curative surgery. It was newly diagnosed non-small cell lung cancer patients having surgery with curative intent who served as donors. It was a multiplex PCR that amplified TCR beta CDR3, with 32 V and 13 J primers. TCRdb re-analysed the multiplex PCR reads in MiXCR, keeping a single row per CDR3 protein. Of approximately 15,000 distinct CDR3 sequences in the sample, 25% to 35% were seen once. This clonotype is labeled medium-sized. What it binds is unknown.

This chain joins TRBV27 and TRBJ2-7, with D uncertain. Specimen: lung tumor tissue. The sequence was collected from a man in his forties or fifties with non-small cell lung cancer. Here the CDR3 reads CASSLKQTPSYEQYF. The CDR3 DNA reads TGTGCCAGCAGTTTGAAACAAACCCCCTCCTACGAGCAGTACTTC.